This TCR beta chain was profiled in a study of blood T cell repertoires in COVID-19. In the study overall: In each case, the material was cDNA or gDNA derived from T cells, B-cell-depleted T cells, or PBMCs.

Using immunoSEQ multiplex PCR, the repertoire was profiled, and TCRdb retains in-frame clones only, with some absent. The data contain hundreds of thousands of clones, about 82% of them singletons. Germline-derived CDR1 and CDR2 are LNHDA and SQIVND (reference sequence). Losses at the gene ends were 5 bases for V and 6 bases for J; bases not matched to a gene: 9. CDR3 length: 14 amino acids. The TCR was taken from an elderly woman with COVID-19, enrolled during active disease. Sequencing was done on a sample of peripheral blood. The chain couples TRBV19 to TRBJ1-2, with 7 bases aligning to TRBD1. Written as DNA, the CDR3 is TGTGCCAGTAGTTTACTACAGGGGCAGGATGGCTACACCTTC. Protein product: CASSLLQGQDGYTF.